Described below is a single T cell receptor (beta chain) sequence and its context. This clone was detected only once. The specificity of this receptor is unknown. Qualities for individual bases were not recorded, and no much larger clone is one base off. The library was obtained by the immunoSEQ multiplex PCR assay. TCRdb mirrors the immuneACCESS table, restricted to in-frame sequences. Some clones are absent from its copies; in checked studies, under half trace to an unresolved V gene, and the reason for the others is unknown. This sample comprises about 33,000 clones, 84% of them detected only once. About 1.3% of the sample is taken by the ten largest. This record belongs to a study of T cells in narcolepsy (dated by TCRdb to between 2017 and 2018). As for the study more broadly: Patients with narcolepsy type 1 or type 2 (NT1, NT2) and healthy control donors were enrolled in the study. The study sought autoreactive T cells targeting hypocretin neuron self-antigens (hypocretin, TRIB2) in narcolepsy patients, using TCR Vbeta sequencing to track clonotypes in blood and CSF. What the research found in general, with its limitations: Patients and controls had comparable numbers of sequenced blood memory CD4+ clonotypes, averaging about 37,000 and 33,000, respectively. HCRT-specific and TRIB2-specific autoreactive clonotypes were highlighted in plots that compared CD4+ T cell clonotypes in CSF versus blood from the same patient. No sequences matching autoreactive T cell clones were present in some of the blood memory CD4+ repertoires from patients and controls. According to the report, autoreactive clonotypes were detected serially in the blood of the same patients and of different patients, but not in healthy controls.

Memory CD4+ T cells were sorted ex vivo from peripheral blood of narcolepsy patients and healthy controls for TCR Vbeta sequencing. This TCR was recovered from a human donor with narcolepsy. The source material was CD45RA- memory CD4+ T cells from PBMCs. Read against the paper, the sample's cell subset or site label means: memory T cells sorted ex vivo from peripheral blood.

The DNA reads TGTGCCATCAGTGACCCGGGACTAGCGGGCGGCAATGAGCAGTTCTTC. It is translated as CAISDPGLAGGNEQFF. The chain is made from TRBV10-3 and TRBJ2-1; 12 bases in between match TRBD2. The CDR3 goes from the cysteine to the phenylalanine over 16 residues. CDR3 DNA only is kept here, 48 bases in frame from base 1. CDR1 and CDR2 are read off the germline V gene as ENHRY and SYGVKD. The V end gives up 3 bases and the J end 6 bases, leaving 6 bases in the junction not matched to a gene.